Sequencing of this T cell receptor (beta chain) was carried out in a study of type 1 and type 2 diabetes patients. As for the study in general: Magnetic bead positive selection isolated CD4+ or CD8+ T cells from PBMCs.

Trimming stripped 0 bases from V and 0 bases from J, with 8 bases between. Germline assignment: CDR1 GTSNPN and CDR2 SVGIG (reference sequence). The length of the CDR3 is 14 residues. Amplification started from genomic DNA. A primer set of 30 forward and 13 reverse primers amplified the CDR3. TCRdb called the multiplex PCR reads again in MiXCR, with one record for every CDR3 protein. The sample includes 250,000 or so distinct CDR3 sequences, roughly 50% of them seen just once. Donors had no other autoimmune disease or infection in four weeks. The sample holds a few counts of this clonotype. The TCR was taken from a man aged 18-30 years with type 2 diabetes. The chain is built from TRBV30 and TRBJ1-1; D uncertain. The sequenced sample was peripheral blood mononuclear cells (PBMCs). The CDR3 DNA follows: TGTGCCTGGAGTGTGGAGGGATTGAACACTGAAGCTTTCTTT. It is translated as CAWSVEGLNTEAFF.